Sequencing of this T cell receptor beta chain was carried out in a study of T cell responses to AZD1222 COVID-19 vaccine. Method: immunoSEQ multiplex PCR; TCRdb's copy keeps in-frame clones and lacks some. This sample carries some 140,000 clones, 80% to 90% of them seen once, and the ten largest clones take approximately 5.7%. This TCR came from an adult in good health. This specimen was peripheral blood, taken on day 0 of AZD1222 vaccination.

CDR3 sequence: CASSEAPTGGYGYTF. For the CDR3, the DNA is TGTGCCAGCAGTGAGGCCCCGACAGGGGGCTATGGCTACACCTTC. V usage is TRBV6-1 and J usage is TRBJ1-2, with 9 bases identical to TRBD1. Germline V gives CDR1 MNHNS, CDR2 SASEGT. Germline trimming cut 3 bases from V and 4 bases from J; bases unmatched to any gene: 6. This CDR3 is built from 15 residues.